This is a list of T cell receptor beta chains from one sample in a study of glioma-infiltrating T cells after dendritic cell vaccination. TCRdb's copy holds only in-frame clones and misses some; the assay was immunoSEQ multiplex PCR. The profile covers 2,000 to 2,500 clones, with roughly 72% appearing a single time and about an eighth taken by the ten largest. The source was tumor tissue, collected after dendritic cell vaccination. These receptors were collected from a human donor with glioblastoma. CDR3s include the opening cysteine and the closing phenylalanine or tryptophan. D genes are given only for firm matches. Clone size appears in some rows only: once, few, many, or a class for an expanded clone.

size,J,D,V,CDR3,DNA
NA,TRBJ1-5,NA,TRBV7-3,CASSPGGSNQPQHF,TGTGCCAGCAGCCCGGGAGGTAGCAATCAGCCCCAGCATTTT
NA,TRBJ2-3,TRBD1,TRBV7-9,CASSLLTGGEGDTQYF,TGTGCCAGCAGCCTTCTGACAGGGGGCGAGGGAGATACGCAGTATTTT
NA,TRBJ2-1,NA,TRBV28,CASRYQRGKQGTSSYNEQFF,TGTGCCAGCAGGTACCAGCGCGGTAAACAGGGTACTAGCTCCTACAATGAGCAGTTCTTC
NA,TRBJ1-1,TRBD1,TRBV5-1,CASSLEAVRGTEAFF,TGCGCCAGCAGCCTCGAGGCGGTCAGGGGGACTGAAGCTTTCTTT
NA,TRBJ2-7,TRBD1,TRBV5-1,CASSFGQGAHEQYF,TGCGCCAGCAGCTTTGGGCAGGGGGCCCACGAGCAGTACTTC
NA,TRBJ2-1,NA,TRBV19,CASSPFRVRDNEQFF,TGTGCCAGTAGTCCTTTCCGGGTCCGGGACAATGAGCAGTTCTTC
once,TRBJ2-7,NA,TRBV5-1,CASSLPGQTREQYF,TGCGCCAGCAGCTTACCGGGACAAACGAGGGAGCAGTACTTC
NA,TRBJ2-1,TRBD2,TRBV7-2,CASSLVGGVYNEQFF,TGTGCCAGCAGCTTAGTGGGAGGGGTCTACAATGAGCAGTTCTTC
NA,TRBJ2-3,TRBD1,TRBV4-2,CASSPRDRSTDTQYF,TGTGCCAGCAGCCCCCGGGACAGATCCACAGATACGCAGTATTTT
once,TRBJ2-7,NA,TRBV10-3,CAISEGGLPYEQYF,TGTGCCATCAGTGAGGGAGGGCTACCCTACGAGCAGTACTTC
NA,TRBJ1-1,TRBD1,TRBV11-2,CASSPSGGGPEAFF,TGTGCCAGCAGCCCCTCGGGAGGGGGCCCTGAAGCTTTCTTT
few,TRBJ2-1,TRBD2,TRBV28,CASSPQMGLANNEQFF,TGTGCCAGCAGTCCACAAATGGGACTAGCGAACAATGAGCAGTTCTTC
NA,TRBJ2-1,NA,TRBV6-5,CASRKVGRNDEQFF,TGTGCCAGCAGGAAGGTAGGGAGGAACGATGAGCAGTTCTTC
NA,TRBJ2-7,TRBD1,TRBV6-5,CASSYRQGGHEQYF,TGTGCCAGCAGTTACCGACAGGGCGGCCACGAGCAGTACTTC
NA,TRBJ2-2,TRBD2,TRBV10-1,CAALLAGENAGELFF,TGCGCCGCACTACTAGCGGGAGAGAACGCCGGGGAGCTGTTTTTT
NA,TRBJ2-3,NA,TRBV7-9,CASSLKTVAVTDTQYF,TGTGCCAGCAGCTTAAAGACCGTAGCGGTCACAGATACGCAGTATTTT
NA,TRBJ2-1,TRBD2,TRBV7-2,CASREREGNGEQFF,TGTGCCAGCAGGGAGCGGGAGGGCAATGGTGAGCAGTTCTTC
NA,TRBJ1-4,NA,TRBV2,CASSRDHNEKLFF,TGTGCCAGCAGCCGGGATCATAATGAAAAACTGTTTTTT
NA,TRBJ1-2,TRBD1,TRBV18,CASSPGQVYGYTF,TGTGCCAGCTCACCGGGACAGGTTTATGGCTACACCTTC
few,TRBJ2-5,NA,TRBV5-1,CASSSGGVSQETQYF,TGCGCCAGCAGCTCGGGCGGGGTTTCCCAAGAGACCCAGTACTTC
NA,TRBJ2-1,TRBD1,TRBV18,CASSSDRANEQFF,TGTGCCAGCTCATCGGACAGGGCCAATGAGCAGTTCTTC
NA,TRBJ1-1,TRBD1,TRBV5-1,CASSLGGTGTGGPEAFF,TGCGCCAGCAGCTTGGGAGGAACCGGGACAGGGGGCCCTGAAGCTTTCTTT
NA,TRBJ1-4,NA,TRBV28,CASSLSRWLFF,TGTGCCAGCAGTTTATCACGGTGGCTGTTTTTT
NA,TRBJ2-3,TRBD2,TRBV7-2,CASSVAGEGVAGTDTQYF,TGTGCCAGCAGCGTAGCGGGAGAGGGGGTAGCTGGCACAGATACGCAGTATTTT
NA,TRBJ2-2,NA,TRBV27,CASTYGGANTGELFF,TGTGCCAGCACCTACGGCGGGGCCAACACCGGGGAGCTGTTTTTT
NA,TRBJ2-7,NA,TRBV28,CASSLGGVTYEQYF,TGTGCCAGCAGTTTGGGCGGGGTAACCTACGAGCAGTACTTC
NA,TRBJ2-2,NA,TRBV6-4,CASTFARDSSGELFF,TGTGCCAGCACCTTCGCCCGGGACTCTTCCGGGGAGCTGTTTTTT
NA,TRBJ1-2,NA,TRBV5-1,CASSLGQTSYGYTF,TGCGCCAGCAGCTTGGGACAGACCAGCTATGGCTACACCTTC
few,TRBJ2-7,NA,TRBV21-1,CASSKAAGSNSYEQYF,TGTGCCAGCAGCAAAGCGGCGGGGAGCAATTCCTACGAGCAGTACTTC
NA,TRBJ1-3,NA,TRBV30,CAWRIQGTGNTIYF,TGTGCCTGGAGGATCCAGGGGACCGGAAACACCATATATTTT
NA,TRBJ2-5,TRBD2,TRBV5-6,CASSSRTSGRVTQYF,TGTGCCAGCAGCTCCCGGACTAGCGGGAGGGTGACCCAGTACTTC
NA,TRBJ2-5,NA,TRBV20-1,CSARGEETQYF,TGCAGTGCTAGAGGGGAGGAGACCCAGTACTTC
NA,TRBJ2-1,TRBD2,TRBV5-8,CATTWGGTSGVLYYNEQFF,TGTGCCACCACCTGGGGGGGAACTAGCGGGGTACTCTACTACAATGAGCAGTTCTTC
NA,TRBJ1-1,NA,TRBV23-1,CAARGNTEAFF,TGCGCCGCCAGGGGGAACACTGAAGCTTTCTTT
NA,TRBJ2-2,NA,TRBV5-6,CASSLLGRKGGELFF,TGTGCCAGCAGCTTGTTGGGCAGAAAAGGCGGGGAGCTGTTTTTT
NA,TRBJ1-2,NA,TRBV27,CASRTDDYGYTF,TGTGCCAGCCGGACAGATGACTATGGCTACACCTTC
NA,TRBJ2-7,NA,TRBV5-4,CASSLAGEQYF,TGTGCCAGCAGCTTGGCGGGGGAGCAGTACTTC
NA,TRBJ1-5,NA,TRBV2,CASSEAWQGGDQPQHF,TGTGCCAGCAGTGAAGCTTGGCAGGGAGGGGATCAGCCCCAGCATTTT
NA,TRBJ2-3,TRBD2,TRBV2,CASEREGRRTDTQYF,TGTGCCAGCGAGCGGGAGGGCCGGAGAACAGATACGCAGTATTTT
NA,TRBJ2-3,TRBD2,TRBV7-2,CASSLETSGTSTDTQYF,TGTGCCAGCAGCTTAGAGACTAGCGGGACTAGCACAGATACGCAGTATTTT
once,TRBJ2-3,NA,TRBV28,CASSLSHNTDTQYF,TGTGCCAGCAGTCTTAGCCATAACACAGATACGCAGTATTTT
once,TRBJ1-2,NA,TRBV11-1,CASSYRRGRGYTF,TGTGCCAGCAGCTATCGGCGGGGGCGAGGCTACACCTTC
NA,TRBJ1-6,TRBD1,TRBV25-1,CASNSGGIGPNSPLHF,TGTGCCAGCAATTCAGGGGGCATCGGCCCTAATTCACCCCTCCACTTT
NA,TRBJ1-4,TRBD1,TRBV6-1,CASSQGQGTNEKLFF,TGTGCCAGCAGTCAAGGACAGGGAACTAATGAAAAACTGTTTTTT
NA,TRBJ2-4,NA,TRBV6-4,CASIERENMNIQYF,TGTGCCAGCATCGAACGGGAAAACATGAACATTCAGTACTTC
NA,TRBJ1-5,NA,TRBV6-1,CASSEGSGQNQPQHF,TGTGCCAGCAGTGAAGGGTCAGGTCAAAATCAGCCCCAGCATTTT
NA,TRBJ2-2,TRBD1,TRBV7-3,CASSKTGANTGELFF,TGTGCCAGCAGCAAGACAGGGGCGAACACCGGGGAGCTGTTTTTT
NA,TRBJ1-2,NA,TRBV29-1,CSFRDSIDGYTF,TGCAGCTTTCGAGACAGTATAGATGGCTACACCTTC
NA,TRBJ2-3,TRBD1,TRBV5-1,CASSPRTGGTDTQYF,TGCGCCAGCAGCCCCAGGACAGGGGGCACAGATACGCAGTATTTT
NA,TRBJ1-5,TRBD1,TRBV7-9,CASSSGGTGVGNQPQHF,TGTGCCAGCAGCTCCGGCGGGACAGGGGTTGGCAATCAGCCCCAGCATTTT
few,TRBJ1-1,NA,TRBV7-2,CASSPLTGDAFF,TGTGCCAGCAGCCCCTTGACGGGGGACGCTTTCTTT